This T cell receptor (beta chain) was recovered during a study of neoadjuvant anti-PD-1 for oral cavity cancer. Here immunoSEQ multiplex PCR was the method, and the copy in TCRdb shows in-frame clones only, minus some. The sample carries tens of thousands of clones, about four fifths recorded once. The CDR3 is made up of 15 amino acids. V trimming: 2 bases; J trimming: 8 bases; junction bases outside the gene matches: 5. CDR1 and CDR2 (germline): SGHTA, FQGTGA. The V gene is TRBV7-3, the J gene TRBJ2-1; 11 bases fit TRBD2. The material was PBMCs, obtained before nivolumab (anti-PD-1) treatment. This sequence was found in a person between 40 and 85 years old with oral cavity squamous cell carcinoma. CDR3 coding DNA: TGTGCCAGCAGCTTATCTAGCGGGAGGCCTGATGAGCAGTTCTTC. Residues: CASSLSSGRPDEQFF.